The rows below give T cell receptor beta chains drawn from one sample of a study of blood T cell repertoires in COVID-19. Sequencing was performed with immunoSEQ multiplex PCR; in TCRdb, only in-frame clones are kept and a portion is missing. The sample carries around 300,000 clones, roughly 89% recorded once. The specimen was peripheral blood. These receptors all come from a man aged 45 to 65 with acute or convalescent COVID-19. The CDR3 runs from the conserved cysteine through the conserved F or W. The D gene is left open where the match is weak. Expanded clones are given a class, and other clones once, few, many or no size at all.

V	size	J	D	DNA	CDR3
TRBV5-4	-	TRBJ2-7	-	TGTGCCAGCAGCGCTTCCGGGACTGAGAGCTCCTACGAGCAGTACTTC	CASSASGTESSYEQYF
TRBV24-1	-	TRBJ2-1	TRBD1	TGTGCCACCAGTGATCCAATTAAACAGGGGGATGAGCAGTTCTTC	CATSDPIKQGDEQFF
TRBV5-4	few	TRBJ2-2	TRBD1	TGTGCCAGCAGCCGAGGGGACAGGGTCACCGGGGAGCTGTTTTTT	CASSRGDRVTGELFF
TRBV3-1/TRBV3-2	-	TRBJ1-1	TRBD1	TGTGCCAGCAGACATACCGGGACAGTGAACACTGAAGCTTTCTTT	CASRHTGTVNTEAFF
TRBV11-2	-	TRBJ2-5	-	TGTGCCAGCACCCAGGGGGGCGGCGGGGTAGCGGAGACCCAGTACTTC	CASTQGGGGVAETQYF
TRBV5-1	-	TRBJ2-3	-	TGCGCCAGCAGCTTGGAGGGGCGGGGTTTCACAGATACGCAGTATTTT	CASSLEGRGFTDTQYF
TRBV2	-	TRBJ1-5	TRBD1	TGTGCCAGCAGTGAAATTATGGTGACAGGGAATCAGCCCCAGCATTTT	CASSEIMVTGNQPQHF
TRBV19	-	TRBJ1-6	TRBD1	TGTGCCAGTAGTGGAACAGGGGGCGGTTCACCCCTCCACTTT	CASSGTGGGSPLHF
TRBV2	-	TRBJ1-6	-	TGTGCCAGCAGTGCGACAGGCCGTCAAGGTTCACCCCTCCACTTT	CASSATGRQGSPLHF
TRBV28	-	TRBJ1-5	-	TGTGCCAGCAGTTGGGGGGGTTCCAATCAGCCCCAGCATTTT	CASSWGGSNQPQHF
TRBV12-5	-	TRBJ2-2	-	TGTGCTAGTGGTTTGGCACCGTATCCGGACACCGTGAACACCGGGGAGCTGTTTTTT	CASGLAPYPDTVNTGELFF
TRBV9	-	TRBJ2-7	-	TGTGCCAGCAGCGAGACCGGGGTCTTGGACGAGCAGTACTTC	CASSETGVLDEQYF
TRBV3-1/TRBV3-2	-	TRBJ2-1	TRBD2	TGTGCCAGCAGAAACCTAGCGGGGGGTAATGAGCAGTTCTTC	CASRNLAGGNEQFF
TRBV7-3	-	TRBJ2-1	TRBD2	TGTGCCAGCAGCTCGGCCCCCTCGGGGGGTGAGCAGTTCTTC	CASSSAPSGGEQFF
TRBV28	-	TRBJ2-2	TRBD2	TGTGCCAGCAGCCTCGGGAGGCACCAGAACACCGGGGAGCTGTTTTTT	CASSLGRHQNTGELFF
TRBV29-1	-	TRBJ1-4	TRBD1	TGCAGCGTTTCCACAGGGGCGCAACTGTTTTTT	CSVSTGAQLFF
TRBV7-9	-	TRBJ2-1	TRBD1	TGTGCCAGCAGCTTGGCCAGGGGGCTCAATGAGCAGTTCTTC	CASSLARGLNEQFF